This entry describes one T cell receptor (beta chain). Its antigen is not identified. This CDR3 is built from 16 residues. V lost 1 base to trimming and J lost 9 bases; unmatched junction nucleotides: 14. Germline CDR1 SGHNT, CDR2 YYREEE (reference sequence). This record belongs to a study of cytomegalovirus exposure and HLA in healthy donors. Regarding the study as a whole: Analysis was carried out at a later point, and it linked a missense DCLRE1C variant to TCR beta V- and J-gene trimming. TCR beta V segments were, for the most part, productive about 87% or about 30% of the time in an earlier analysis. Reportedly, diagnosis of cytomegalovirus status by the classifier showed high specificity and sensitivity.

13 Jbeta primers and 60 Vbeta primers were used for the PCR. Profiled with immunoSEQ multiplex PCR; TCRdb holds only in-frame clones, not every one. The data contain 110,000 to 150,000 clones, around 84% of them singletons. This sequence joins TRBV5-4 and TRBJ2-3; 7 bases line up with TRBD2. This TCR was sampled from a boy between 2 and 10 years old in good health and CMV-seronegative. The material sequenced was PBMCs. The CDR3 spells CASSLSSGDPSWTQYF. The CDR3, as DNA: TGTGCCAGCAGCTTGAGCAGCGGGGACCCGTCGTGGACGCAGTATTTT.